The sequence of this T cell receptor beta chain was determined in a study of OX40 agonist ivuxolimab in advanced cancers. Study-level information: Past anti-PD-1, anti-PD-L1 or anti-CTLA-4 therapy was accepted, and approximately 37% had received some. Findings and caveats of the study: CD4+ and CD8+ T cells in blood underwent clonal expansion by week 6 at 0.1 to 3.0 mg/kg.

Assay: immunoSEQ multiplex PCR; the TCRdb copy retains only in-frame clones and omits some. This sample carries about 81,000 clones, around 90% of them seen once, and the ten largest clones take about 0.52%. On this clone: What it binds is unknown.

With autoimmune disease history or systemic immunosuppression, patients were excluded. The receptor comes from an adult with an advanced solid tumor such as melanoma, head and neck, liver or kidney cancer. The sample consisted of CD4+ or CD8+ T cells sorted from blood, taken in a trial of the OX40 agonist ivuxolimab.

CDR3 loop: CAISESLGGRANYGYTF. The CDR3 region has the DNA TGTGCCATCAGTGAGTCTTTGGGGGGCCGAGCTAACTATGGCTACACCTTC. The rearrangement uses TRBV10-3 and TRBJ1-2; tentatively, D is TRBD1 (6 bases). CDR1 and CDR2 (germline): ENHRY, SYGVKD. Trimming pared 0 bases from V and 0 bases from J, leaving 14 bases between. The length of the CDR3 is 17 residues.